The clone carrying this T cell receptor (beta chain) occurred a few times. Its matching antigen is unknown. This entry belongs to a study of healthy donors' naive CD4 and CD8 T cells. Study details: For TCR alpha, new primers spanned all functional IMGT alpha genes.

Each TCR library used around 500 ng of total RNA and a linear amplification protocol. Authors' analysis steps: Four to six healthy donors contributed roughly 72,000 sequenced TCR alpha transcripts. Each CDR3 protein is one row after TCRdb ran MiXCR on the reads. In this record, the V and J calls reflect TCRdb's handling and not the investigators' own analysis. The sample shows approximately 200,000 distinct CDR3 sequences, around three quarters of them seen only once. The study's findings and limits: Chains were not paired, since alpha and beta were sequenced in bulk. A reported CD4+/CD8+ bias affected most V and J genes in naive cells.

Germline V gene lookup returns CDR1 MDHEN and CDR2 SYDVKM. Losses at the gene ends were 2 bases for V and 1 base for J; bases not matched to a gene: 1. CDR3 length: 15 residues. The TCR was taken from a pool of human donors in good health; the sample pools cells from several healthy donors. V gene TRBV28 combines with J gene TRBJ2-1, with 8 bases aligning to TRBD2. The sample was naive CD4+ and CD8+ T cells sorted from blood, pooled from several donors. CDR3 nucleotide sequence: TGTGCCAGCAGTTTACCGGGAGGGTCCTACAATGAGCAGTTCTTC. This encodes CASSLPGGSYNEQFF.